The 20 T cell receptor beta chains reported below all come from one sample, sequenced in a study of blood T cell repertoires in COVID-19. Libraries were prepared by immunoSEQ multiplex PCR; TCRdb keeps only in-frame clonotypes and omits some of them. The table has more than 150,000 clones, about 86% seen once. Sequenced: peripheral blood. The source is a woman aged 18-35 years who had recovered from COVID-19.

The rearrangement joins TRBV19 to TRBJ2-3, with a weak D call TRBD2 (7 bases). The CDR3 totals 14 residues. Trimming cost V 5 bases and J 10 bases, with 19 bases left between them. Looked up from germline, CDR1 is LNHDA and CDR2 is SQIVND (reference sequence). The CDR3, as DNA: TGTGCCAGTAGTGCCGGCGGGGGCCCCCCATCGCAGTATTTT. The encoded protein is CASSAGGGPPSQYF.

This clone was seen many times. The chain links TRBV4-1 to TRBJ1-2; the D gene is possibly TRBD1 (5 bases). V shed 0 bases and J shed 4 bases, with 15 bases lying between them. The germline V gene has CDR1 MGHRA and CDR2 YSYEKL. The CDR3 has 16 residues. DNA for the CDR3: TGCGCCAGCAGCCAAGATCGTCTGGCAGGGATCTATGGCTACACCTTC. It is translated as CASSQDRLAGIYGYTF.

This chain uses TRBV3-1 (or the pseudogene TRBV3-2) with TRBJ1-4; no reliable D call. CDR3 size: 16 residues. CDR1 is LGHDT, CDR2 YNNKEL, per germline (reference sequence). V dropped 0 bases and J dropped 1 base, with 9 bases sitting between them. Here the CDR3 reads CASSQDMGRTNEKLFF. Written as DNA, the CDR3 is TGTGCCAGCAGCCAAGATATGGGGAGAACTAATGAAAAACTGTTTTTT.

The chain uses TRBV7-9 and TRBJ1-2, with a tentative D call TRBD1 (6 bases). The CDR3 has 15 amino acids. V was clipped by 1 base and J by 0 bases, with 9 bases between them. CDR1 is SEHNR and CDR2 is FQNEAQ in the germline V gene (reference sequence). CDR3 sequence reads: CASSLGQATNYGYTF. The CDR3 DNA follows: TGTGCCAGCAGCTTAGGACAGGCAACTAACTATGGCTACACCTTC.

This clone was seen only a few times. DNA of the CDR3: TGTGCCAGCAGTTATGAGGGGGCCAGGGAGACCCAGTACTTC. Translation gives CASSYEGARETQYF. V and J are TRBV6-6 and TRBJ2-5; TRBD1 aligns across 7 bases. The J segment lost 5 bases and the V segment lost 3 bases, leaving 6 bases of the junction unmatched. This CDR3 region has 14 residues. Germline V gene sequence: CDR1 MNHNY, CDR2 SVGAGI (reference sequence).

CDR3 coding DNA: TGTGCCTGGAAGGGCAGGGTGTCCTATAATTCACCCCTCCACTTT. Amino acid sequence: CAWKGRVSYNSPLHF. This sequence joins TRBV30 and TRBJ1-6; the D gene is possibly TRBD1 (5 bases). The CDR3 has 15 residues. V was shortened by 4 bases and J by 1 base, with 11 bases between the two germline ends. From germline, CDR1 is GTSNPN and CDR2 SVGIG (reference sequence).

This clone was observed once. This chain uses TRBV6-5 with TRBJ1-1; tentative D call: TRBD1 (5 bases). The CDR3 is made up of 14 amino acids. Germline-derived CDR1 and CDR2 are MNHEY and SVGAGI. V lost 1 base and J 1 base, leaving 7 bases between the germline ends. CDR3 sequence: CASSYLGGNTEAFF. The CDR3 DNA is TGTGCCAGCAGTTACTTGGGGGGGAACACTGAAGCTTTCTTT.

This clone was observed a few times. This chain connects TRBV5-6 to TRBJ1-2; 7 nucleotides line up with TRBD1. CDR3 length: 15 amino acids. V lost 4 bases, J lost 6 bases, and 12 bases stayed unmatched. Germline lookup yields CDR1 SGHDT and CDR2 YYEEEE. The CDR3 bases are TGTGCCAGCAGCCCCCCGAGGGGGCGCAAGGATGGCTACACCTTC. Residues: CASSPPRGRKDGYTF.

V usage is TRBV2 and J usage is TRBJ1-5; the D gene is possibly TRBD1 (5 bases). The CDR3 sequence is 14 residues long. V gave up 9 bases and J gave up 5 bases, with 17 bases separating them. The germline V gene encodes CDR1 SNHLY and CDR2 FYNNEI. CDR3 region: CASSSQGLDQPQHF. The CDR3 nucleotides read TGTGCCAGTTCCTCGCAGGGACTCGATCAGCCCCAGCATTTT. Supplemented by reference TRBV2 and TRBJ1-5, the full variable domain reads EPEVTQTPSHQVTQMGQEVILRCVPISNHLYFYWYRQILGQKVEFLVSFYNNEISEKSEIFDDQFSVERPDGSNFTLKIRSTKLEDSAMYFCASSSQGLDQPQHFGDGTRLSIL.

V usage is TRBV2 and J usage is TRBJ1-5; maybe TRBD1 (5 bases). Germline CDR1 reads SNHLY; CDR2 reads FYNNEI. The CDR3 loop spans 15 amino acids. The germline V and J ends were trimmed by 6 bases and 0 bases, with 12 bases remaining between them. CDR3 protein: CASRVDSNSNQPQHF. The CDR3 DNA reads as TGTGCCAGCAGGGTCGACAGCAATAGCAATCAGCCCCAGCATTTT.

The gene calls are TRBV5-1 and TRBJ2-2, with TRBD2 matching 14 bases. From germline, CDR1 is SGHRS and CDR2 YFSETQ. The CDR3 covers 18 residues. After removal of 0 bases from V and 2 bases from J, the junction contained 3 bases not matched to a gene. DNA for the CDR3: TGCGCCAGCAGCTTGGGGACTAGCGGGAGGATAAACACCGGGGAGCTGTTTTTT. It yields the protein CASSLGTSGRINTGELFF.

The chain uses TRBV7-9 and TRBJ2-7; the D is unclear. CDR1 is SEHNR and CDR2 is FQNEAQ in the germline V gene (reference sequence). CDR3 length: 13 amino acids. Trimming removed 8 bases at V and 1 base at J, with 12 bases between. In nucleotides, the CDR3 is TGTGCCAGCGCACAGCCTTTTTCCTACGAGCAGTACTTC. Its protein product is CASAQPFSYEQYF.

Points on this clone: A much bigger clone sits one base away, suggesting this may be a read error. The chain uses TRBV6-1 and TRBJ1-6; 7 nucleotides line up with TRBD1. CDR3 length: 16 amino acids. CDR1 and CDR2 from the germline V gene are MNHNS and SASEGT. CDR3 protein: CASSDQKTGKGSLLHF. CDR3 nucleotide sequence: TGTGCCAGCAGTGACCAGAAGACAGGGAAAGGATCACTCCTCCACTTT.

The chain joins TRBV18 to TRBJ1-4; 10 bases are shared with TRBD1. The germline CDR1 and CDR2 sequences are KGHSH and LQKENI. V shed 3 bases and J 7 bases; nucleotides not matched to a gene: 5. The CDR3 sequence is 15 residues long. The CDR3 nucleotides are TGTGCCAGCTCACCGGCGACAGGGGGCGGTGAAAAACTGTTTTTT. The encoded protein is CASSPATGGGEKLFF.

The V gene is TRBV3-1 (or the pseudogene TRBV3-2), the J gene TRBJ2-7; 10 positions match TRBD1. V trimming: 4 bases; J trimming: 2 bases; junction bases outside the gene matches: 2. CDR1 is LGHDT, CDR2 YNNKEL, per germline (reference sequence). CDR3 length equals 14 residues. The CDR3 sequence is CASSLGQGAYEQYF. The CDR3 coding sequence is TGTGCCAGCAGCCTCGGACAGGGGGCCTACGAGCAGTACTTC.

The chain couples TRBV5-1 to TRBJ2-5; D perhaps matches TRBD1 (7 bases). The CDR3 has 14 amino acids. From germline, CDR1 is SGHRS and CDR2 YFSETQ. V was shortened by 4 bases and J by 2 bases, with 12 bases between the two germline ends. CDR3 DNA sequence: TGCGCCAGCAGCCCCGGGGGACAGCAAGAGACCCAGTACTTC. Translation: CASSPGGQQETQYF. The full variable domain, with the rest looked up from reference TRBV5-1 and TRBJ2-5, is KAGVTQTPRYLIKTRGQQVTLSCSPISGHRSVSWYQQTPGQGLQFLFEYFSETQRNKGNFPGRFSGRQFSNSRSEMNVSTLELGDSALYLCASSPGGQQETQYFGPGTRLLVL.

Details on this clone: One base away lies a much larger clone, so this may be a sequencing read error. The rearrangement uses TRBV5-6 and TRBJ2-7; possible D gene TRBD1, 6 bases. The ends were cut back, 3 bases at V and 4 bases at J, with 8 bases in the middle. Germline CDR1 SGHDT, CDR2 YYEEEE. The CDR3 has 12 amino acids. CDR3 nucleotide sequence: TGTGCCAGCAGCTCTACAGGGTACGAGCAGTACTTC. Encoded protein: CASSSTGYEQYF. The complete variable domain, with remaining parts taken from reference TRBV5-6 and TRBJ2-7, reads DAGVTQSPTHLIKTRGQQVTLRCSPKSGHDTVSWYQQALGQGPQFIFQYYEEEERQRGNFPDRFSGHQFPNYSSELNVNALLLGDSALYLCASSSTGYEQYFGPGTRLTVT.

At least ten counts were recorded for this clone. This sequence joins TRBV7-2 and TRBJ2-5; tentative D call: TRBD2 (5 bases). The V gene lost 5 bases and the J gene lost 5 bases, with 15 bases spanning the gap. There are 14 residues in the CDR3. From germline, CDR1 is SGHTA and CDR2 FQGNSA. The CDR3 sequence is CASSLLTREETQYF. The CDR3 bases are TGTGCCAGCAGCCTTCTTACTAGAGAGGAGACCCAGTACTTC.

The chain links TRBV19 to TRBJ2-5, with 7 bases identical to TRBD2. The CDR3 contains 15 residues. Unmatched junction bases numbered 9, after V lost 3 bases and J lost 5 bases. CDR1 is LNHDA and CDR2 is SQIVND in the germline V gene (reference sequence). Written as DNA, the CDR3 is TGTGCCAGTAGTATTACGGGGAGGGTAGTGGAGACCCAGTACTTC. Translated, it gives CASSITGRVVETQYF.

The CDR3: CASSQDGGANEAFF. For the CDR3, the DNA is TGTGCCAGCAGCCAAGATGGTGGGGCAAATGAAGCTTTCTTT. The gene calls are TRBV4-2 and TRBJ1-1; TRBD1 is a possible D gene (5 bases). The CDR3 has 14 amino acids. Looked up from germline, CDR1 is LGHNA and CDR2 is YNFKEQ. Between the trimmed V and J ends, which lost 0 bases and 7 bases, there was a span of 12 bases.